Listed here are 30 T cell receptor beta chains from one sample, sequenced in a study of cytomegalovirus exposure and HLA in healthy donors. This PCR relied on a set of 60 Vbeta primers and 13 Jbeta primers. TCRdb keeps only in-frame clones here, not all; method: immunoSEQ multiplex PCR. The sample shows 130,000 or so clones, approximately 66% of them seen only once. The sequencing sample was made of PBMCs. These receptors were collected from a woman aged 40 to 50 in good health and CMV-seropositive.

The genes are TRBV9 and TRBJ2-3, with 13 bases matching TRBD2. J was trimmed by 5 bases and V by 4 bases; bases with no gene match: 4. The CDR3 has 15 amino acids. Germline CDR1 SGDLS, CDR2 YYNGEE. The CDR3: CASSTSGGAGDTQYF. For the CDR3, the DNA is TGTGCCAGCAGCACTAGCGGGGGGGCAGGAGATACGCAGTATTTT.

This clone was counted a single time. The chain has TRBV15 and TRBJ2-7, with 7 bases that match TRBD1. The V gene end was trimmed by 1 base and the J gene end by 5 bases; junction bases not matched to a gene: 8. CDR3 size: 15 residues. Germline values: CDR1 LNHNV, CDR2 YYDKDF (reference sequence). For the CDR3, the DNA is TGTGCCACCAGCAGAGGGACCGGGACAGTAAACGAGCAGTACTTC. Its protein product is CATSRGTGTVNEQYF.

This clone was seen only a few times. CDR3 residues: CASSPSLLPYNEQFF. The DNA of the CDR3 is TGTGCCAGTAGTCCTAGCCTATTACCTTACAATGAGCAGTTCTTC. The chain couples TRBV19 to TRBJ2-1; a weak D match, TRBD2 (5 bases). Trimming took 5 bases from V and 4 from J, leaving 15 bases between them. The CDR3 consists of 15 residues. Per the germline V gene, CDR1 is LNHDA and CDR2 is SQIVND (reference sequence).

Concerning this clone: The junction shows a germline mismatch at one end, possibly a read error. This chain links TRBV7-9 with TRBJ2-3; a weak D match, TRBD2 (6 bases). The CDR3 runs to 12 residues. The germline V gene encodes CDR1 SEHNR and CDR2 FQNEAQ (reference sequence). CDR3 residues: CSSKWEADTQYF. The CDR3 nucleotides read TGTTCCAGCAAATGGGAGGCGGATACGCAGTATTTT.

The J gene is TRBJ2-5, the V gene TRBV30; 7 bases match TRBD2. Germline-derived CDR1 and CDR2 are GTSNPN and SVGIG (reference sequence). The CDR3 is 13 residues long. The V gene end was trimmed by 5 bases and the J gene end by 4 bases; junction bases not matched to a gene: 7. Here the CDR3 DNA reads TGTGCCTGGCAGGCGGGGGTGGGAGAGACCCAGTACTTC. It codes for CAWQAGVGETQYF.

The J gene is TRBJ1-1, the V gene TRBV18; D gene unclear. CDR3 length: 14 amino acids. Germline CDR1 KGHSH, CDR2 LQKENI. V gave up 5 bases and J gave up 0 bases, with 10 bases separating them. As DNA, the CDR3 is TGTGCCAGCTCATCCGGGTCGGTGAACACTGAAGCTTTCTTT. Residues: CASSSGSVNTEAFF. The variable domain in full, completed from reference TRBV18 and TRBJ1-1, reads NAGVMQNPRHLVRRRGQEARLRCSPMKGHSHVYWYRQLPEEGLKFMVYLQKENIIDESGMPKERFSAEFPKEGPSILRIQQVVRGDSAAYFCASSSGSVNTEAFFGQGTRLTVV.

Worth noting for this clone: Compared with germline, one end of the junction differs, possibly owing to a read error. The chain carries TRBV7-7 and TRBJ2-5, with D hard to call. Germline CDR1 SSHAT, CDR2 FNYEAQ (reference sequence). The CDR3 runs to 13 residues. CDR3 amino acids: CASSQLAEETQYF. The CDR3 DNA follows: TGTGCTAGCAGCCAACTGGCGGAAGAGACCCAGTACTTC.

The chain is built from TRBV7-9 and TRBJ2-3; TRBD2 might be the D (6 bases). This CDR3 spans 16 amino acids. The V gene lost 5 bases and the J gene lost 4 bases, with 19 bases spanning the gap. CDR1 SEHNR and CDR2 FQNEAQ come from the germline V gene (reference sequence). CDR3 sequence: CASSPLRDSAPDTQYF. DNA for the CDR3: TGTGCCAGCAGCCCATTGAGGGACTCTGCCCCAGATACGCAGTATTTT. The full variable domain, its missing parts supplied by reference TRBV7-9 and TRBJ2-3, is DTGVSQNPRHKITKRGQNVTFRCDPISEHNRLYWYRQTLGQGPEFLTYFQNEAQLEKSRLLSDRFSAERPKGSFSTLEIQRTEQGDSAMYLCASSPLRDSAPDTQYFGPGTRLTVL.

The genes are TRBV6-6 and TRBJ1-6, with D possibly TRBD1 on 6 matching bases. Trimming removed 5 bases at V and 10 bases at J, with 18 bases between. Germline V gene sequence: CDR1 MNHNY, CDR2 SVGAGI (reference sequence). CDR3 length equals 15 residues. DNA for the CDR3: TGTGCCAGCAGTACTCGTGGGGGCCAGGAATCACCCCTCCACTTT. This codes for CASSTRGGQESPLHF.

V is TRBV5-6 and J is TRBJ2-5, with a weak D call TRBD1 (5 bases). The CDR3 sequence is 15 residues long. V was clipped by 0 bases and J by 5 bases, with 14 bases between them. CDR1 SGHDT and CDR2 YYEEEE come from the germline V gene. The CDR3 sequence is CASSLAGQVVETQYF. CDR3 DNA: TGTGCCAGCAGCTTGGCAGGACAAGTAGTGGAGACCCAGTACTTC.

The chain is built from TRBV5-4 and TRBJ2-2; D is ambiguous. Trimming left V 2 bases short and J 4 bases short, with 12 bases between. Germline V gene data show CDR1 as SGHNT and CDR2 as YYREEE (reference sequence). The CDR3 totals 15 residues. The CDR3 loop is CASSLGQAGTGELFF. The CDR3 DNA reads TGTGCCAGCAGCTTAGGTCAGGCCGGCACCGGGGAGCTGTTTTTT.

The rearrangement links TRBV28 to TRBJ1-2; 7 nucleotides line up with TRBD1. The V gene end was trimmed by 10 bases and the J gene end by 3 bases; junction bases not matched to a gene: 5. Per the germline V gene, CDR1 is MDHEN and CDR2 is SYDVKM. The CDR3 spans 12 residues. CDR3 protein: CATDDRDYGYTF. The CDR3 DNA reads TGTGCCACCGATGACAGGGACTATGGCTACACCTTC.

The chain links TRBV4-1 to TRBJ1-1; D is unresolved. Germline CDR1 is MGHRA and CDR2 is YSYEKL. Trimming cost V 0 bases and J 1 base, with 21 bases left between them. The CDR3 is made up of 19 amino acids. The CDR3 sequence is CASSQDPPREASRNTEAFF. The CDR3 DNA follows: TGCGCCAGCAGCCAAGATCCCCCCAGAGAGGCATCAAGGAACACTGAAGCTTTCTTT.

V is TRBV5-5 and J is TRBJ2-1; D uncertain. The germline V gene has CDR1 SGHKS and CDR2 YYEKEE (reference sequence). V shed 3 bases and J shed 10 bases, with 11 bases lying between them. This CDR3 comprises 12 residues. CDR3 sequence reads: CASSSIDSEQFF. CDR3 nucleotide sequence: TGTGCCAGCAGCTCGATAGATTCCGAGCAGTTCTTC.

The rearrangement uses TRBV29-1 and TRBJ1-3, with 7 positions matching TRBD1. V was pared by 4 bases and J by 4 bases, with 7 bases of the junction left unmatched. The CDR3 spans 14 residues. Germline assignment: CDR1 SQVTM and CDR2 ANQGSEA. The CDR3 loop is CSVGWDSLGNTIYF. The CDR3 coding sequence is TGCAGCGTTGGCTGGGACAGCCTCGGAAACACCATATATTTT. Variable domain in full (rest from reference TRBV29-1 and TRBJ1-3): SAVISQKPSRDICQRGTSLTIQCQVDSQVTMMFWYRQQPGQSLTLIATANQGSEATYESGFVIDKFPISRPNLTFSTLTVSNMSPEDSSIYLCSVGWDSLGNTIYFGEGSWLTVV.

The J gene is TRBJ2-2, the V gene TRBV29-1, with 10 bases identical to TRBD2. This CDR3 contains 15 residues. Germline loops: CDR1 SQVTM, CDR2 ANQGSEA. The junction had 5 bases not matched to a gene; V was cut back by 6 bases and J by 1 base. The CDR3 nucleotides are TGCAGCGTAAGCGCTAGCGGGGGGAACACCGGGGAGCTGTTTTTT. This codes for CSVSASGGNTGELFF.

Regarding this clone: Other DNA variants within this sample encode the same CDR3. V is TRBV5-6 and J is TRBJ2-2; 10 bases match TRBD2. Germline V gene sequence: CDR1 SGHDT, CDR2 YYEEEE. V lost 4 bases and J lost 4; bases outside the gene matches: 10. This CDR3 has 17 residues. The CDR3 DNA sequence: TGTGCCAGCAGCCCAGTCCTAGCGGGAGACCCCACCGGGGAGCTGTTTTTT. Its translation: CASSPVLAGDPTGELFF.

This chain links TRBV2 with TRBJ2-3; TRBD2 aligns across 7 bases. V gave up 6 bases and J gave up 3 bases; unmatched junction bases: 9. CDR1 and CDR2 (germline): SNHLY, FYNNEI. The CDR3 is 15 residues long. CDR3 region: CASRWFGGGTDTQYF. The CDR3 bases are TGTGCCAGCAGGTGGTTCGGGGGAGGGACAGATACGCAGTATTTT.

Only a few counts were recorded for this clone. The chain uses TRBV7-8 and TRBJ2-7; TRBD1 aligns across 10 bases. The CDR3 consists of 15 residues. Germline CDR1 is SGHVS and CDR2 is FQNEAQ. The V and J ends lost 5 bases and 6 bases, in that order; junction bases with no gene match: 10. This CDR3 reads CASSPGGTGVAEQYF. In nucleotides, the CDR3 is TGTGCCAGCAGCCCGGGGGGGACAGGGGTTGCCGAGCAGTACTTC. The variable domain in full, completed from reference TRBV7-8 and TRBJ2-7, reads GAGVSQSPRYKVAKRGQDVALRCDPISGHVSLFWYQQALGQGPEFLTYFQNEAQLDKSGLPSDRFFAERPEGSVSTLKIQRTQQEDSAVYLCASSPGGTGVAEQYFGPGTRLTVT.

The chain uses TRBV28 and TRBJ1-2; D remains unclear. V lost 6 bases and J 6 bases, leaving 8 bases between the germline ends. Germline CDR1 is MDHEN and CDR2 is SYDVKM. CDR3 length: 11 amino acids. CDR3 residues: CASSLTHGYTF. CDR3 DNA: TGTGCCAGCAGCCTAACCCATGGCTACACCTTC.

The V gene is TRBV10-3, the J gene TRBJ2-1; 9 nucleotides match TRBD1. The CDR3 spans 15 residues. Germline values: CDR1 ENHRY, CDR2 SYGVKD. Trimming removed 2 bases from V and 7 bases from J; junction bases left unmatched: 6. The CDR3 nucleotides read TGTGCCATCAGTGAGGACAGGGGGGGGATAAATGAGCAGTTCTTC. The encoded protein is CAISEDRGGINEQFF.

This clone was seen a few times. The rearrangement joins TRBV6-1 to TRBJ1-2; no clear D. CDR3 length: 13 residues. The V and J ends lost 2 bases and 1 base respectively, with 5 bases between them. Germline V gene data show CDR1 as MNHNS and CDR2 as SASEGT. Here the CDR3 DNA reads TGTGCCAGCAGTGAATTCGGTAACTATGGCTACACCTTC. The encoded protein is CASSEFGNYGYTF.

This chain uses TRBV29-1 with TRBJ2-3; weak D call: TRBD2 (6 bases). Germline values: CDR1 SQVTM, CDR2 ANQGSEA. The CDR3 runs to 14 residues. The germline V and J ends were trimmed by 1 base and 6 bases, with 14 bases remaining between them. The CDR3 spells CSVEGAGTGDTQYF. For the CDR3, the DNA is TGCAGCGTTGAAGGGGCTGGGACTGGGGATACGCAGTATTTT.

In DNA form, the CDR3 reads TGTGCCAGCAGCCAGATTGGTGGACTATACTACAATGAGCAGTTCTTC. Protein product: CASSQIGGLYYNEQFF. The rearrangement uses TRBV7-8 and TRBJ2-1; perhaps TRBD2 as D (6 bases). The CDR3 length is 16 residues. The ends were cut back, 5 bases at V and 3 bases at J, with 17 bases in the middle. Germline V gene lookup returns CDR1 SGHVS and CDR2 FQNEAQ. The whole variable domain, remainder taken from reference TRBV7-8 and TRBJ2-1, is GAGVSQSPRYKVAKRGQDVALRCDPISGHVSLFWYQQALGQGPEFLTYFQNEAQLDKSGLPSDRFFAERPEGSVSTLKIQRTQQEDSAVYLCASSQIGGLYYNEQFFGPGTRLTVL.

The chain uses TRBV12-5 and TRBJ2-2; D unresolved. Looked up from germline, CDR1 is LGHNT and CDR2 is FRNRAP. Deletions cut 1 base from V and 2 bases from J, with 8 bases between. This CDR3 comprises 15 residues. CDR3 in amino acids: CASGLGPSNTGELFF. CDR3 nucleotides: TGTGCTAGTGGTTTGGGGCCTAGTAACACCGGGGAGCTGTTTTTT.

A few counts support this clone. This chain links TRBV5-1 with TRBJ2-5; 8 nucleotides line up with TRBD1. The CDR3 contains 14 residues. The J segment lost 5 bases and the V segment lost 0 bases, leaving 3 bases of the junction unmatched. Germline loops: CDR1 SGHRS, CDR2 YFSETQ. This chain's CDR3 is CASSLGQGWETQYF. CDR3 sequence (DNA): TGCGCCAGCAGCTTGGGACAGGGGTGGGAGACCCAGTACTTC.

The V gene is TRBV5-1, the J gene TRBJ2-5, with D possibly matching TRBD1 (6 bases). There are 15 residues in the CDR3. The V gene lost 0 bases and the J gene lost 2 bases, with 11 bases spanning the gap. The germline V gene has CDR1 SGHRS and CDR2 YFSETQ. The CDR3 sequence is CASSLVPGEQETQYF. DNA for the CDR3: TGCGCCAGCAGCTTGGTACCAGGGGAACAAGAGACCCAGTACTTC.

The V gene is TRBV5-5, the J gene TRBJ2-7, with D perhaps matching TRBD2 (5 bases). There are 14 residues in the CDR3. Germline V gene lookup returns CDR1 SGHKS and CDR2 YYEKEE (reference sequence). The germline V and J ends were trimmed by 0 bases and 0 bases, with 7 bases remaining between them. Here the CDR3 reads CASSLVGSSYEQYF. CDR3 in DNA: TGTGCCAGCAGCTTGGTGGGGAGCTCCTACGAGCAGTACTTC.

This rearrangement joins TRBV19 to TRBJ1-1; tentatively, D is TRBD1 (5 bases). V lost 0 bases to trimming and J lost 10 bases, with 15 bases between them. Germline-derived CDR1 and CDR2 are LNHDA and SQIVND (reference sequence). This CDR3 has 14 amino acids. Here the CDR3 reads CASSIDFDSAGAFF. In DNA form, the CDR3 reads TGTGCCAGTAGTATAGATTTTGACAGCGCTGGAGCTTTCTTT.

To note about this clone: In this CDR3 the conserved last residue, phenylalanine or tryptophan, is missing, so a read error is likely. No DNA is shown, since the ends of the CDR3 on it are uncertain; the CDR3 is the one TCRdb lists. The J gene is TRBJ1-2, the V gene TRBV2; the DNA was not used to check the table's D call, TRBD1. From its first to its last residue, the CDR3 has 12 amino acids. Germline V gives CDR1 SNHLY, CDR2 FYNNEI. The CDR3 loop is CASSEMGTPLWA.